These 5 T cell receptor beta chains originate from one sample sequenced in a study of long-term antiretroviral therapy in people with HIV. Run at survey level, the immunoSEQ assay was version v3.0. TCRdb keeps only in-frame clones here, not all; method: immunoSEQ multiplex PCR. The repertoire consists of 20,000 to 30,000 clones, with about 80% occurring once and the leading ten covering roughly 5%. The source was unsorted PBMCs, collected 1.1 years before starting antiretroviral therapy. Receptors were obtained from a woman in her 30s with HIV.

The rearrangement joins TRBV6-6 to TRBJ2-7; no firm D call. The CDR3 runs to 14 residues. V was shortened by 9 bases and J by 4 bases, with 19 bases between the two germline ends. The V gene's germline CDR1 is MNHNY and CDR2 SVGAGI (reference sequence). This chain's CDR3 is CASNSPGKAYEQYF. DNA of the CDR3: TGTGCCAGTAATTCCCCGGGTAAGGCTTACGAGCAGTACTTC.

The chain uses TRBV4-1 and TRBJ2-1, with 10 positions matching TRBD2. V lost 0 bases and J lost 1; bases outside the gene matches: 3. The CDR3 length is 17 residues. Looked up from germline, CDR1 is MGHRA and CDR2 is YSYEKL. As DNA, the CDR3 is TGCGCCAGCAGCCAAGAGAGCGGGGGGGCGTCCTACAATGAGCAGTTCTTC. This translates into CASSQESGGASYNEQFF.

The genes are TRBV7-6 and TRBJ2-1, with 7 bases that match TRBD2. Unmatched junction bases numbered 6, after V lost 0 bases and J lost 4 bases. CDR3 length: 16 residues. Germline assignment: CDR1 SGHVS and CDR2 FNYEAQ. For the CDR3, the DNA is TGTGCCAGCAGCTTAGCACATCGGCGGGGGTACAATGAGCAGTTCTTC. It is translated as CASSLAHRRGYNEQFF.

This chain connects TRBV5-1 to TRBJ2-5; 8 positions agree with TRBD1. The CDR3 is 15 amino acids. V lost 4 bases, J lost 8 bases, and 13 bases stayed unmatched. Germline loops: CDR1 SGHRS, CDR2 YFSETQ. The CDR3 DNA follows: TGCGCCAGCAGCGACTGGACAGGGAGCCTCAATACCCAGTACTTC. Protein sequence: CASSDWTGSLNTQYF. Supplemented by reference TRBV5-1 and TRBJ2-5, the full variable domain reads KAGVTQTPRYLIKTRGQQVTLSCSPISGHRSVSWYQQTPGQGLQFLFEYFSETQRNKGNFPGRFSGRQFSNSRSEMNVSTLELGDSALYLCASSDWTGSLNTQYFGPGTRLLVL.

The chain is built from TRBV30 and TRBJ2-1; 10 bases are shared with TRBD2. Germline V gene lookup returns CDR1 GTSNPN and CDR2 SVGIG (reference sequence). J was trimmed by 5 bases and V by 3 bases; bases with no gene match: 10. CDR3 length: 16 residues. The CDR3 DNA reads TGTGCCTGGAGGCTACCTACTAGCGGGGCCGACAATGAGCAGTTCTTC. Protein product: CAWRLPTSGADNEQFF.